The T cell receptor (beta chain) described here comes from a study of T cells in women clearing cervical HPV infection. For the study at large: Donors had HPV16-related CIN3 or worse; 2 had invasive cancer. Control women cleared a single incident HPV16 infection within 12 months.

Points on this clone: From the germline J gene comes the end of the CDR3, since the read stops 3 residues before it.

Here immunoSEQ multiplex PCR was the method, and the copy in TCRdb shows in-frame clones only, minus some. The sample features roughly 30,000 clones, with 3.5% to 5.5% in its top ten. Germline V lookup: CDR1 KGHSH, CDR2 LQKENI. The CDR3 consists of 16 residues. Sequenced input: blood buffy coat. This TCR came from a woman between 18 and 69 years old with a cervical HPV16 infection that either progressed to CIN3+ or cleared (not recorded which). The chain links TRBV18 to TRBJ2-2; a weak D match, TRBD1 (6 bases). The CDR3 bases that were read are TGTGCCAGCTCATCAGGGGCACCAGACCGAAATGAAAAG. Translating gives CASSSGAPDRNEK. The full CDR3 protein is CASSSGAPDRNEKLFF.